This T cell receptor (beta chain) was captured in a study of OX40 agonist ivuxolimab in advanced cancers. Study in general: People in dose escalation had one of these cancers: hepatocellular carcinoma, melanoma, renal cell or head and neck cancer. Of the patients, three showed partial responses, one with hepatocellular carcinoma and two with cutaneous melanoma. Study observations and caveats: Expanded clones were, on average, more numerous in CD8+ T cells than in CD4+.

This clone was seen more than once but under ten times. The antigen is undetermined. Assay: immunoSEQ multiplex PCR; the TCRdb copy retains only in-frame clones and omits some. This sample has about 55,000 clones, with 70% to 90% found just once. The TCR was taken from an adult with an advanced solid tumor such as melanoma, head and neck, liver or kidney cancer. The sequencing here drew on CD4+ or CD8+ T cells sorted from blood, taken in a trial of the OX40 agonist ivuxolimab.

In nucleotides, the CDR3 is TGTGCCAGCAGATATAGCAATCAGCCCCAGCATTTT. Residues: CASRYSNQPQHF. This chain connects TRBV6-6 to TRBJ1-5, with D hard to call. V lost 6 bases to trimming and J lost 0 bases, with 3 bases between them. This CDR3 spans 12 amino acids. Germline loops: CDR1 MNHNY, CDR2 SVGAGI (reference sequence).